Here is one TCR beta chain with its context. Its antigen is currently unknown. The data belong to a study of monozygotic twins with inflammatory bowel disease. Study-wide results and limits: Treatment differences in immunosuppression may have added variability to the repertoires of patients. Clonotypes shared with others were fewer in IBD patients than in healthy twins, especially with disease activity.

Whole-blood total RNA was extracted without T cell sorting. TCRdb processed the 5' RACE reads again and assigns one entry to each CDR3 protein, with no DNA. Recorded for this sample: fewer than 550,000 distinct CDR3 sequences. CDR3 length equals 14 residues. CDR1 and CDR2 from the germline V gene are MRHNA and SNTAGT. Specimen: blood. V and J are TRBV6-4 and TRBJ2-6. This TCR came from a human donor with ulcerative colitis or Crohn's disease, or a healthy co-twin of an affected twin (not recorded which). CDR3 sequence reads: CASSAFGGANVLTF.